These 30 T cell receptor beta chains originate from one sample sequenced in a study of T cell responses to AZD1222 COVID-19 vaccine. Clones were sequenced by immunoSEQ multiplex PCR, and TCRdb holds only the in-frame ones, with some missing. The table shows around 100,000 clones, with 80% to 90% occurring only once. This specimen was peripheral blood, taken on day 0 of AZD1222 vaccination. The source of these receptors is an adult in good health.

CDR3 nucleotide sequence: TGTGCCAGCCGGGGTGTCGGCGCCTCCTACGAGCAGTACTTC. Translation: CASRGVGASYEQYF. J is TRBJ2-7 and V is TRBV11-2, with a weak D call TRBD2 (5 bases). V lost 8 bases to trimming and J lost 0 bases, with 14 bases between them. From germline, CDR1 is SGHAT and CDR2 FQNNGV. CDR3 length: 14 amino acids.

The chain is built from TRBV5-8 and TRBJ1-5, with 9 positions matching TRBD1. With 6 bases clipped from V and 4 bases from J, the junction kept 8 bases outside the gene matches. This CDR3 is 15 amino acids long. Germline V gene sequence: CDR1 SGHTS, CDR2 YDEGEE. CDR3 region: CASTRGTGYNQPQHF. The DNA for the CDR3 is TGTGCCAGCACAAGGGGGACAGGGTATAATCAGCCCCAGCATTTT.

This chain uses TRBV10-3 with TRBJ2-5; 10 bases line up with TRBD2. Germline V CDR1 and CDR2: ENHRY, SYGVKD. J was trimmed by 5 bases and V by 3 bases; bases with no gene match: 12. This CDR3 contains 17 residues. CDR3 in amino acids: CAISDTSGTSPVETQYF. CDR3 coding DNA: TGTGCCATCAGTGATACTAGCGGGACTTCACCGGTGGAGACCCAGTACTTC.

This clone has a single count. The rearrangement uses TRBV29-1 and TRBJ2-2, with 13 bases fitting TRBD2. The CDR3 sequence is 18 residues long. In germline, CDR1 is SQVTM, CDR2 ANQGSEA. V lost 7 bases, J lost 0 bases, and 11 bases stayed unmatched. CDR3 sequence (DNA): TGCAGCGCTACCCCGGGACTAGCGGGGAGGGCGAACACCGGGGAGCTGTTTTTT. It translates to CSATPGLAGRANTGELFF.

CDR3 loop: CASRTYPNYGYTF. CDR3 coding DNA: TGTGCCAGTCGGACATACCCTAACTATGGCTACACCTTC. The V and J genes are TRBV21-1 and TRBJ1-2; the table's TRBD1 call for D was not verified on the DNA. TRBV21-1 is deemed a pseudogene. The CDR3 has 13 amino acids.

The genes are TRBV6-1 and TRBJ1-6; 11 bases agree with TRBD1. Looked up from germline, CDR1 is MNHNS and CDR2 is SASEGT. The V and J ends lost 0 bases and 9 bases, in that order; junction bases with no gene match: 1. The CDR3 has 15 amino acids. CDR3 DNA sequence: TGTGCCAGCAGTGAAGCCGGGACAGGGGGTTCACCCCTCCACTTT. Protein: CASSEAGTGGSPLHF.

The V and J genes are TRBV27 and TRBJ2-5; no clear D. Germline V gene lookup returns CDR1 MNHEY and CDR2 SMNVEV (reference sequence). This CDR3 contains 11 residues. Trimming cost V 6 bases and J 7 bases, with 9 bases left between them. The CDR3 is CASRDRRTQYF. DNA of the CDR3: TGTGCCAGCAGAGATCGTAGGACCCAGTACTTC.

This clone was seen only a few times. V gene TRBV7-6 combines with J gene TRBJ2-1; 7 bases match TRBD2. V gave up 6 bases and J gave up 4 bases; unmatched junction bases: 9. Germline V gene lookup returns CDR1 SGHVS and CDR2 FNYEAQ. The CDR3 is 15 residues long. The CDR3 nucleotides read TGTGCCAGCAGTTCTTGGGCGGGGGTGTACAATGAGCAGTTCTTC. Translated, it gives CASSSWAGVYNEQFF.

CDR3 protein: CASRSNTEAFF. The CDR3 nucleotides are TGTGCCAGCAGGAGTAACACTGAAGCTTTCTTT. The chain is built from TRBV2 and TRBJ1-1; D not certain. The germline V and J ends were trimmed by 6 bases and 2 bases, with 4 bases remaining between them. The CDR3 loop spans 11 amino acids. The germline gives CDR1 SNHLY, CDR2 FYNNEI.

This chain connects TRBV6-4 to TRBJ2-3; a possible D gene is TRBD2 (7 bases). CDR3 length: 15 residues. Between the trimmed V and J ends, which lost 6 bases and 2 bases, there was a span of 15 bases. Germline V lookup: CDR1 MRHNA, CDR2 SNTAGT. CDR3 amino acids: CASRHRGGPTDTQYF. The DNA of the CDR3 is TGTGCCAGCAGACATAGGGGGGGGCCCACAGATACGCAGTATTTT.

This clone was observed at least ten times. The chain couples TRBV2 to TRBJ1-5; no definite D call. Deletions cut 2 bases from V and 0 bases from J, with 8 bases between. CDR1 is SNHLY, CDR2 FYNNEI, per germline. This CDR3 spans 15 amino acids. The CDR3 spells CASSEIEGSNQPQHF. CDR3 nucleotide sequence: TGTGCCAGCAGTGAAATCGAGGGTAGCAATCAGCCCCAGCATTTT.

This rearrangement joins TRBV25-1 to TRBJ1-2; a weak D match, TRBD1 (6 bases). The CDR3 has 15 amino acids. The germline V gene has CDR1 MGHDK and CDR2 SYGVNS. The germline V and J ends were trimmed by 6 bases and 4 bases, with 18 bases remaining between them. The CDR3 bases are TGTGCCAGCAGCGCTGGACAGTTGGGGGTCTATGGCTACACCTTC. Amino acids: CASSAGQLGVYGYTF.

This chain joins TRBV18 and TRBJ2-3; the match to TRBD2 covers 7 bases. Germline V lookup: CDR1 KGHSH, CDR2 LQKENI. The CDR3 length is 19 residues. The V and J ends lost 1 base and 2 bases, in that order; junction bases with no gene match: 15. The CDR3 here is CASSPLGVTRGRITDTQYF. CDR3 bases: TGTGCCAGCTCACCACTAGGGGTTACGCGGGGGAGGATCACAGATACGCAGTATTTT.

This rearrangement joins TRBV6-5 to TRBJ2-7; weak D call: TRBD1 (6 bases). The CDR3 extends over 14 amino acids. CDR1 is MNHEY and CDR2 is SVGAGI in the germline V gene. V lost 6 bases and J lost 0, with 12 bases in between. In DNA, the CDR3 is TGTGCCAGCAGAACTTTAGGGGGCTCCTACGAGCAGTACTTC. This sequence encodes CASRTLGGSYEQYF.

The sample holds one count of this clone. DNA of the CDR3: TGTGCCAGCAGCCCCTCCGGCGCGTGGGGAAACACCATATATTTT. This sequence encodes CASSPSGAWGNTIYF. The chain uses TRBV6-5 and TRBJ1-3; D remains ambiguous. CDR3 size: 15 residues. V lost 6 bases and J lost 4, with 16 bases in between. CDR1 is MNHEY and CDR2 is SVGAGI in the germline V gene.

This sequence joins TRBV15 and TRBJ2-7; D is possibly TRBD2 (6 bases). V was pared by 1 base and J by 7 bases, with 20 bases between. CDR1 and CDR2 (germline): LNHNV, YYDKDF (reference sequence). The CDR3 totals 16 residues. CDR3 protein: CATSRGRAEGHSEQYF. Here the CDR3 DNA reads TGTGCCACCAGCAGAGGCCGAGCGGAGGGCCACTCTGAGCAGTACTTC.

This clone was seen a single time. V and J are TRBV7-2 and TRBJ2-2; D call uncertain. Trimming removed 1 base from V and 4 bases from J, with 10 bases in between. The CDR3 length is 15 residues. Germline V gene lookup returns CDR1 SGHTA and CDR2 FQGNSA. CDR3 sequence (DNA): TGTGCCAGCAGCTTAGAAGGAGCAAGCACCGGGGAGCTGTTTTTT. Its protein product is CASSLEGASTGELFF.

V and J are TRBV5-1 and TRBJ2-3, with D possibly matching TRBD2 (6 bases). CDR3 length equals 16 residues. The V gene lost 0 bases and the J gene lost 0 bases, with 11 bases spanning the gap. CDR1 is SGHRS and CDR2 is YFSETQ in the germline V gene. The CDR3 nucleotides read TGCGCCAGCAGCTTGGAAGGGAGGACTAGCACAGATACGCAGTATTTT. Translation gives CASSLEGRTSTDTQYF. Filled out from reference TRBV5-1 and TRBJ2-3, the complete variable domain reads KAGVTQTPRYLIKTRGQQVTLSCSPISGHRSVSWYQQTPGQGLQFLFEYFSETQRNKGNFPGRFSGRQFSNSRSEMNVSTLELGDSALYLCASSLEGRTSTDTQYFGPGTRLTVL.

About this clone itself: At one end the junction does not follow the germline gene, possibly because of a read error. This chain uses TRBV6-2 or TRBV6-3 with TRBJ1-6, with no clear D. Germline values: CDR1 MNHEY, CDR2 SVGEGT. The CDR3 length is 13 residues. CDR3 DNA: TGTGCCAGCGGTTACAGAGATAATTCACCCCTCCACTTT. Residues: CASGYRDNSPLHF.

This clone was counted a single time. The genes are TRBV27 and TRBJ2-1, with TRBD2 matching 12 bases. CDR3 length: 16 amino acids. Germline CDR1 is MNHEY and CDR2 is SMNVEV (reference sequence). V trimming: 3 bases; J trimming: 6 bases; junction bases outside the gene matches: 6. The CDR3 is CASSFPTSGGPNEQFF. CDR3 sequence (DNA): TGTGCCAGCAGTTTCCCGACTAGCGGGGGCCCCAATGAGCAGTTCTTC.

This chain connects TRBV20-1 to TRBJ2-7, with D perhaps matching TRBD1 or TRBD2 (5 bases each). The CDR3 covers 14 residues. Germline V gives CDR1 DFQATT, CDR2 SNEGSKA (reference sequence). Trimming removed 3 bases at V and 1 base at J, with 13 bases between. The CDR3 loop reads CSASWGSISYEQYF. The CDR3, as DNA: TGCAGTGCTAGTTGGGGGTCCATATCCTACGAGCAGTACTTC.

The chain recombines TRBV18 with TRBJ1-4; D is undetermined. V lost 3 bases and J lost 5, with 13 bases in between. Germline values: CDR1 KGHSH, CDR2 LQKENI. The CDR3 sequence is 15 residues long. CDR3 sequence: CASSPGWEDNEKLFF. The CDR3 DNA is TGTGCCAGCTCACCTGGGTGGGAGGACAATGAAAAACTGTTTTTT.

The V and J genes are TRBV7-9 and TRBJ1-2, with 7 bases fitting TRBD1. The germline V gene encodes CDR1 SEHNR and CDR2 FQNEAQ (reference sequence). V lost 5 bases to trimming and J lost 7 bases; unmatched junction nucleotides: 1. This CDR3 contains 11 residues. CDR3 in DNA: TGTGCCAGCAGCCGGGACAGTGGCTACACCTTC. Translation gives CASSRDSGYTF. The variable domain in full, completed from reference TRBV7-9 and TRBJ1-2, reads DTGVSQNPRHKITKRGQNVTFRCDPISEHNRLYWYRQTLGQGPEFLTYFQNEAQLEKSRLLSDRFSAERPKGSFSTLEIQRTEQGDSAMYLCASSRDSGYTFGSGTRLTVV.

This chain connects TRBV15 to TRBJ2-7, with D tentatively TRBD1 or TRBD2 (6 bases each). The germline V gene encodes CDR1 LNHNV and CDR2 YYDKDF (reference sequence). V lost 3 bases and J lost 4, with 16 bases in between. CDR3 size: 15 residues. The CDR3 reads CATSRGGGQTYEQYF. As DNA, the CDR3 is TGTGCCACCAGCAGGGGGGGCGGACAGACTTACGAGCAGTACTTC.

The chain is built from TRBV4-1 and TRBJ2-1, with 9 positions matching TRBD2. The germline gives CDR1 MGHRA, CDR2 YSYEKL. The junction had 14 bases not matched to a gene; V was cut back by 1 base and J by 7 bases. The CDR3 runs to 18 residues. The CDR3 DNA reads as TGCGCCAGCAGCCAAGGTACGGCGGGGGGGCCTATAGGGAATGAGCAGTTCTTC. Translated: CASSQGTAGGPIGNEQFF.

The rearrangement joins TRBV4-1 to TRBJ1-2; D is unclear. The CDR3 has 16 residues. CDR1 and CDR2 (germline): MGHRA, YSYEKL. The V end was cut by 0 bases, the J end by 4 bases, with 15 bases between. In nucleotides, the CDR3 is TGCGCCAGCAGCCAAGATGAGAGGGCACCAATCTATGGCTACACCTTC. Its translation: CASSQDERAPIYGYTF.

The chain carries TRBV6-2 or TRBV6-3 and TRBJ2-1; 10 nucleotides line up with TRBD2. V was pared by 2 bases and J by 4 bases, with 5 bases of the junction left unmatched. The CDR3 is made up of 16 amino acids. Germline V lookup: CDR1 MNHEY, CDR2 SVGEGT. The CDR3 is CASSYGPSGRYNEQFF. CDR3 in DNA: TGTGCCAGCAGTTACGGTCCTAGCGGGAGATACAATGAGCAGTTCTTC.

A single count supports this clone. The V and J genes are TRBV12-5 and TRBJ2-7; a possible D gene is TRBD1 (5 bases). CDR1 is LGHNT and CDR2 is FRNRAP in the germline V gene. V shed 0 bases and J shed 5 bases, with 17 bases lying between them. The CDR3 sequence is 16 residues long. Here the CDR3 reads CASGLVSSRVVNEQYF. The CDR3 nucleotides are TGTGCTAGTGGTTTGGTATCGAGCAGGGTTGTGAACGAGCAGTACTTC.

The rearrangement joins TRBV4-1 to TRBJ1-4, with TRBD1 matching over 11 bases. CDR3 size: 16 residues. CDR1 and CDR2 from the germline V gene are MGHRA and YSYEKL. V was pared by 6 bases and J by 6 bases, with 9 bases of the junction left unmatched. CDR3 sequence (DNA): TGCGCCAGCAGTTATCTCGGACAGGGGGCACATGAAAAACTGTTTTTT. The encoded protein is CASSYLGQGAHEKLFF.

The CDR3 nucleotides read TGTGCCAGTAGGCCGGGACAGACAAACATTCAGTACTTC. It is translated as CASRPGQTNIQYF. This sequence joins TRBV19 and TRBJ2-4, with TRBD1 matching 7 bases. V dropped 6 bases and J dropped 6; count of bases not matched to a gene: 5. Germline CDR1 reads LNHDA; CDR2 reads SQIVND (reference sequence). This CDR3 has 13 amino acids.